A selection of T cell receptor beta chains follows, all from one sample in a study of control samples from healthy donors and cancer patients. Sequenced by immunoSEQ multiplex PCR; TCRdb stores in-frame clones only, minus some. The sample includes some 120,000 clones, about 88% of them seen just once. The sequencing input was blood. The source of these receptors is a woman aged 70-85 years in good health. The CDR3 runs from the conserved cysteine through the conserved F or W. A D gene is named only where the DNA matches it firmly. A row's size may be missing; if present it is once, few, many or a size class.

clone size | D gene | J gene | V gene | CDR3 DNA | CDR3 protein
NA | NA | TRBJ2-5 | TRBV11-2 | TGTGCCAGCAGCTTATGGCTCCGGGAGACCCAGTACTTC | CASSLWLRETQYF
NA | NA | TRBJ2-7 | TRBV5-1 | TGCGCCAGCAGCTTTTCGGGACAGGGAAGCGGGGGGCGCGAGCAGTACTTC | CASSFSGQGSGGREQYF
NA | NA | TRBJ1-1 | TRBV7-3 | TGTGCCAGCAGCCCGGACATTTTTTTGACCGCTTTCTTT | CASSPDIFLTAFF
NA | TRBD2 | TRBJ2-7 | TRBV5-1 | TGCGCCAGCAGCTTAAGGACTAGCGGCGGCGAGCAGTACTTC | CASSLRTSGGEQYF
NA | NA | TRBJ2-5 | TRBV29-1 | TGCAGCCCAGGAGAGACCCAGTACTTC | CSPGETQYF
NA | TRBD2 | TRBJ2-2 | TRBV27 | TGTGCCAGCACCCCTCCGGGACTAGTAGGCACCGGGGAGCTGTTTTTT | CASTPPGLVGTGELFF
NA | NA | TRBJ1-1 | TRBV21-1 | TGTGCCAGCAGCAAAGAAGAGGGCAGGGAGGCTCCTGAAGCTTTCTTT | CASSKEEGREAPEAFF
NA | NA | TRBJ2-2 | TRBV21-1 | TGTGCCAGCAGCTGGAGGGGGGGAGGAACCGGGGAGCTGTTTTTT | CASSWRGGGTGELFF
NA | NA | TRBJ1-3 | TRBV6-1 | TGTGCCAGCAGCGAAGGGTGGGAAAACACCATATATTTT | CASSEGWENTIYF
NA | TRBD2 | TRBJ2-1 | TRBV5-4 | TGTGCCAGCAGCGCCAGTAGCGGGGGTGACAATGAGCAGTTCTTC | CASSASSGGDNEQFF
NA | NA | TRBJ1-2 | TRBV18 | TGTGCCAGCTCATCGGGGCTTCTGCGCCTTGGCTACACCTTC | CASSSGLLRLGYTF
NA | NA | TRBJ2-1 | TRBV27 | TGTGCCAGCAGGCCGTCACCGAGGAGTACCAATGAGCAGTTCTTC | CASRPSPRSTNEQFF
NA | NA | TRBJ2-3 | TRBV6-6 | TGTGCCAGCAACCCCGGACGTAGTGCAGATACGCAGTATTTT | CASNPGRSADTQYF
NA | TRBD2 | TRBJ2-7 | TRBV10-3 | TGTGCCATCAAAGATAGCGGGGGGGCCCGCGAGCAGTACTTC | CAIKDSGGAREQYF
NA | NA | TRBJ2-2 | TRBV7-6 | TGTGCCAGCAGCCCCGTTGAGCCGAACACCGGGGAGCTGTTTTTT | CASSPVEPNTGELFF
NA | NA | TRBJ2-6 | TRBV12-5 | TGTGCTAGTGGCCCCTCCGGGGCCAACGTCCTGACTTTC | CASGPSGANVLTF
NA | TRBD2 | TRBJ2-3 | TRBV24-1 | TGTGCCACCAGTGATTTGACGACTAGCGGGGGGTACACAGATACGCAGTATTTT | CATSDLTTSGGYTDTQYF
NA | TRBD1 | TRBJ2-7 | TRBV19 | TGTGCCAGTAGTGAGTCGGGACAGGGAAGGGACTACGAGCAGTACTTC | CASSESGQGRDYEQYF
NA | NA | TRBJ1-1 | TRBV19 | TGTGCCAGTAGTATAGACAGGGACTGGTCGGGTGAAGCTTTCTTT | CASSIDRDWSGEAFF
NA | NA | TRBJ1-3 | TRBV5-6 | TGTGCCAGCAGCTTGAATCCGGACCCAGGCCGTGGAAACACCATATATTTT | CASSLNPDPGRGNTIYF
NA | NA | TRBJ2-3 | TRBV5-1 | TGCGCCAGCAGCCCCAGCAGGGGGGCGAGCACAGATACGCAGTATTTT | CASSPSRGASTDTQYF
once | NA | TRBJ2-5 | TRBV12-3/TRBV12-4 | TGTGCCAGCAGTTTGGGCGGGGTGGAGACCCAGTACTTC | CASSLGGVETQYF
NA | TRBD2 | TRBJ2-1 | TRBV6-5 | TGTGCCAGCCGACGGGGGGGTGTCAATGAGCAGTTCTTC | CASRRGGVNEQFF
NA | NA | TRBJ1-5 | TRBV10-3 | TGTGCCATCAGAGGGGACGGGGATAATCAGCCCCAGCATTTT | CAIRGDGDNQPQHF
once | TRBD1 | TRBJ1-3 | TRBV7-9 | TGTGCCAGCAGCTTAGATTTTCTCCGGGACAGGCGAAACACCATATATTTT | CASSLDFLRDRRNTIYF
NA | NA | TRBJ2-2 | TRBV7-3 | TGTGCCAGCAGCTTATCGGGGAACACCGGGGAGCTGTTTTTT | CASSLSGNTGELFF
medium-sized | TRBD1 | TRBJ1-4 | TRBV5-5 | TGTGCCAGCAGCTTATACAGGGGGACTAATGAAAAACTGTTTTTT | CASSLYRGTNEKLFF
NA | NA | TRBJ1-2 | TRBV27 | TGTGCCAGCAACCTTGGGGGATCTGATGGCTACACCTTC | CASNLGGSDGYTF
NA | TRBD1 | TRBJ1-1 | TRBV19 | TGTGCCAGTAGTTATACAGGGGGCACTGAAGCTTTCTTT | CASSYTGGTEAFF
NA | NA | TRBJ1-5 | TRBV12-3/TRBV12-4 | TGTGCCAGCACCCGAGGATCTCCGGGGCCCCAGCATTTT | CASTRGSPGPQHF
NA | TRBD2 | TRBJ2-2 | TRBV7-2 | TGTGCCAGCAGCTCGGAAGCGGGGGGGCCTTACACCGGGGAGCTGTTTTTT | CASSSEAGGPYTGELFF
few | NA | TRBJ2-7 | TRBV27 | TGTGCCAGCAGCTTCGCCTCAGGGTCCTACGAGCAGTACTTC | CASSFASGSYEQYF
NA | NA | TRBJ2-7 | TRBV6-1 | TGTGCCAGCAGTGAAGCGTTTCAGGGGTCCCTCTCCTACGAGCAGTACTTC | CASSEAFQGSLSYEQYF
NA | NA | TRBJ1-1 | TRBV7-8 | TGTGCCAGCAGCGAGGACACGAACACTGAAGCTTTCTTT | CASSEDTNTEAFF
NA | TRBD1 | TRBJ1-1 | TRBV12-3/TRBV12-4 | TGTGCCAGCGCCCTCCAGGGGGGAACTGAAGCTTTCTTT | CASALQGGTEAFF
NA | TRBD1 | TRBJ1-5 | TRBV10-3 | TGTGCCATCAGTGACGGACAGGGAGGACAGCCCCAGCATTTT | CAISDGQGGQPQHF
NA | TRBD2 | TRBJ2-4 | TRBV2 | TGTGCCAGCAGCTGGACTAGCGGGGGGGAAAAAAACATTCAGTACTTC | CASSWTSGGEKNIQYF
NA | NA | TRBJ1-1 | TRBV7-3 | TGTGCCAGCAGCCCACAGGGGAACACTGAAGCTTTCTTT | CASSPQGNTEAFF
NA | NA | TRBJ2-5 | TRBV18 | TGTGCCAGCTCACCACCGGGTCTCGCGACGGGGGAGACCCAGTACTTC | CASSPPGLATGETQYF
NA | NA | TRBJ2-3 | TRBV11-2 | TGTGCCAGCAGCCCGGGACTCATCACGCAGTATTTT | CASSPGLITQYF
NA | NA | TRBJ1-5 | TRBV10-3 | TGTGCCATCAGCGACTCAGGGGAAGAACAGCCCCAGCATTTT | CAISDSGEEQPQHF
NA | TRBD1 | TRBJ1-2 | TRBV6-1 | TGTGCCAGCAGTGAGACAGGGTTGGGTGGCTACACCTTC | CASSETGLGGYTF
NA | TRBD1 | TRBJ1-2 | TRBV10-2 | TGCGCCAGCTACGACAGGGTGGATAACTATGGCTACACCTTC | CASYDRVDNYGYTF
NA | NA | TRBJ1-1 | TRBV3-1/TRBV3-2 | TGTGCCAGCAGCCAAGGACAGAGCGGGAACACTGAAGCTTTCTTT | CASSQGQSGNTEAFF
NA | TRBD2 | TRBJ2-7 | TRBV7-3 | TGTGCCAGCAGCCCCACCGGTCGGGGGGAAGTAGGTAGTTCCTACGAGCAGTACTTC | CASSPTGRGEVGSSYEQYF
NA | NA | TRBJ1-3 | TRBV9 | TGTGCCAGCAGCGCCCGTGGCAGGGATGGAAACACCATATATTTT | CASSARGRDGNTIYF